The 27 T cell receptor beta chains below all came from one sample that was sequenced in a study of blood T cells in healthy people across ages. For the second PCR, which ran for 7 to 11 cycles, a sample-barcoded 5' primer and a J-beta primer mix were used. TCRdb passed the 5' RACE reads through MiXCR, listing each CDR3 protein once. The sample holds roughly 900,000 distinct CDR3 sequences; around 28% are singletons and the top ten take approximately 15%. The sequenced material came from blood. These receptors originate from a woman older than 75 in good health.

The rearrangement uses TRBV6-1 and TRBJ2-7; 9 bases match TRBD1. This CDR3 is built from 15 residues. Germline V gene sequence: CDR1 MNHNS, CDR2 SASEGT. V was pared by 6 bases and J by 2 bases, with 8 bases of the junction left unmatched. The CDR3 reads CASSGDRAMTYEQYF. In DNA, the CDR3 is TGTGCCAGCAGCGGGGACAGGGCCATGACCTACGAGCAGTACTTC.

This clonotype was counted at least ten times. V is TRBV5-5 and J is TRBJ1-5; D possibly corresponds to TRBD1 (6 bases). With 2 bases removed from V and 3 bases from J, the gap between germline ends came to 12 bases. CDR3 length: 15 amino acids. Germline V lookup: CDR1 SGHKS, CDR2 YYEKEE (reference sequence). This chain's CDR3 is CASSFSTGLNQPQHF. CDR3 nucleotides: TGTGCCAGCAGCTTCTCTACAGGGCTCAATCAGCCCCAGCATTTT.

This sequence joins TRBV6-2 or TRBV6-3 and TRBJ1-5; perhaps TRBD1 as D (6 bases). The germline V gene encodes CDR1 MNHEY and CDR2 SVGEGT. Trimming left V 0 bases short and J 4 bases short, with 16 bases between. The CDR3 length is 17 residues. The CDR3, as DNA: TGTGCCAGCAGTTACTCGACGGGGGCAGTCTCGAATCAGCCCCAGCATTTT. This translates into CASSYSTGAVSNQPQHF.

This clonotype has a handful of counts. The CDR3 is CASRTSLMGKETQYF. CDR3 nucleotides: TGTGCCAGCAGGACCTCCCTGATGGGTAAAGAGACCCAGTACTTC. The chain links TRBV2 to TRBJ2-5; D is unresolved. CDR1 and CDR2 (germline): SNHLY, FYNNEI. The CDR3 has 15 amino acids. V lost 6 bases and J 3 bases, leaving 17 bases between the germline ends.

This clonotype has a count of ten or more. The chain links TRBV7-8 to TRBJ2-3, with 7 bases fitting TRBD1. The V segment lost 4 bases and the J segment 1 base; nucleotides outside the gene matches: 11. From germline, CDR1 is SGHVS and CDR2 FQNEAQ. This CDR3 comprises 17 residues. The CDR3 region is CASSSGGTGIRTDTQYF. DNA of the CDR3: TGTGCCAGCAGCTCAGGGGGAACAGGGATTCGCACAGATACGCAGTATTTT.

This clonotype turned up a few times. This chain joins TRBV30 and TRBJ1-1; tentative D call: TRBD1 (5 bases). The V end lost 4 bases, the J end lost 0 bases, and 18 bases lay between the germline ends. Per the germline V gene, CDR1 is GTSNPN and CDR2 is SVGIG (reference sequence). CDR3 length equals 16 residues. The CDR3 nucleotides read TGTGCCTGGACCGGGACCTACGGCAAAATGAACACTGAAGCTTTCTTT. Translating it yields CAWTGTYGKMNTEAFF.

V and J are TRBV4-3 and TRBJ2-7, with D perhaps matching TRBD2 (6 bases). Germline CDR1 and CDR2: LGHNA and YSLEER. Trimming took off 2 bases at V and 3 bases at J, with 14 bases between the two ends. The CDR3 length is 15 residues. The CDR3 DNA reads as TGCGCCAGCAGCCAAAGGGTCGTGGGGGGCTACGAGCAGTACTTC. As protein: CASSQRVVGGYEQYF.

This clonotype was counted ten times or more. The chain combines TRBV4-2 with TRBJ2-1, with TRBD1 identical over 9 bases. V trimming: 1 base; J trimming: 8 bases; junction bases outside the gene matches: 3. The CDR3 extends over 14 amino acids. The germline gives CDR1 LGHNA, CDR2 YNFKEQ. CDR3 in amino acids: CASSQGQGEYEQFF. Here the CDR3 DNA reads TGTGCCAGCAGCCAAGGACAGGGGGAGTATGAGCAGTTCTTC.

This clonotype was detected only a few times. The genes are TRBV2 and TRBJ1-5; D is uncertain. Germline CDR1 and CDR2: SNHLY and FYNNEI. This CDR3 region has 15 residues. V was trimmed by 4 bases and J by 1 base, leaving 11 bases between them. CDR3: CASSGRGGSNQPQHF. As DNA, the CDR3 is TGTGCCAGCAGTGGGCGGGGAGGGAGCAATCAGCCCCAGCATTTT.

Note on this clonotype: One junction end does not reproduce the germline sequence, and a read error may be involved. V is TRBV6-6 and J is TRBJ2-3; D gene uncertain. CDR1 MNHNY and CDR2 SVGAGI come from the germline V gene (reference sequence). The CDR3 consists of 15 residues. CDR3 sequence (DNA): TGTGCCATCAGTGAGGTTGGCAGTAGCACAGATACGCAGTATTTT. Amino acid sequence: CAISEVGSSTDTQYF.

There are many counts of this clonotype. V is TRBV10-1 and J is TRBJ2-1; tentative D call: TRBD2 (5 bases). The CDR3 covers 13 residues. Germline V lookup: CDR1 WNHNN, CDR2 SYGVQD (reference sequence). The V gene lost 3 bases and the J gene lost 9 bases, with 12 bases spanning the gap. The CDR3 loop reads CASSEGSWGEQFF. The CDR3 coding sequence is TGCGCCAGCAGTGAAGGGAGTTGGGGTGAGCAGTTCTTC.

Note on this clonotype: At one end, the junction sequence differs from germline, possibly due to a read error. CDR3 region: CRARVDRQGDTF. The CDR3 DNA reads TGCAGGGCTAGAGTAGACAGGCAGGGGGACACCTTC. V and J are TRBV20-1 and TRBJ1-2, with 7 nucleotides matching TRBD1. The CDR3 is 12 amino acids. The germline V gene encodes CDR1 DFQATT and CDR2 SNEGSKA (reference sequence).

There are many counts of this clonotype. The rearrangement joins TRBV27 to TRBJ2-7; tentative D call: TRBD1 (7 bases). Per the germline V gene, CDR1 is MNHEY and CDR2 is SMNVEV (reference sequence). V was cut by 6 bases and J by 6 bases, with 18 bases left in between. The CDR3 consists of 14 residues. CDR3 in DNA: TGTGCCAGCAGCAACCACCAGGGGGGAGGCGAGCAGTACTTC. Its protein product is CASSNHQGGGEQYF.

This clonotype was recorded a few times. V is TRBV5-1 and J is TRBJ1-6; the D gene is possibly TRBD1 (5 bases). V was shortened by 0 bases and J by 8 bases, with 12 bases between the two germline ends. The CDR3 covers 15 residues. Germline-derived CDR1 and CDR2 are SGHRS and YFSETQ. CDR3: CASSLGGWMDSPLHF. The CDR3 DNA reads TGCGCCAGCAGCTTGGGGGGCTGGATGGATTCACCCCTCCACTTT.

This chain connects TRBV2 to TRBJ2-3, with 9 bases aligning to TRBD2. V was clipped by 3 bases and J by 2 bases; unmatched bases: 3. Per the germline V gene, CDR1 is SNHLY and CDR2 is FYNNEI. The CDR3 consists of 15 residues. The chain's CDR3 is CASSDAGGTTDTQYF. CDR3 bases: TGTGCCAGCAGTGATGCGGGGGGGACCACAGATACGCAGTATTTT.

The rearrangement joins TRBV3-1 to TRBJ1-4; D is unclear. The germline V and J ends were trimmed by 3 bases and 5 bases, with 10 bases remaining between them. The CDR3 length is 14 residues. Germline V gene sequence: CDR1 LGHDT, CDR2 YNNKEL (reference sequence). This chain's CDR3 is CASSHDTGNEKLFF. The CDR3 bases are TGTGCCAGCAGCCATGATACTGGGAATGAAAAACTGTTTTTT.

The chain is built from TRBV12-3 or TRBV12-4 and TRBJ2-3, with D tentatively TRBD1 (6 bases). Trimming shortened V by 7 bases and J by 10 bases, and 24 bases separated the two germline ends. The CDR3 is 15 residues long. The CDR3, as DNA: TGTGCCAGCAACCCGCGAGGAGTGGGGGCGGATGCGCAGTATTTT. This sequence encodes CASNPRGVGADAQYF.

This clonotype was seen repeatedly, ten times or more. The J gene is TRBJ1-5, the V gene TRBV19, with D maybe TRBD1 (5 bases). In germline, CDR1 is LNHDA, CDR2 SQIVND (reference sequence). This CDR3 has 15 residues. Trimming took 8 bases from V and 0 from J, leaving 14 bases between them. The CDR3 region is CASARDGTSNQPQHF. Here the CDR3 DNA reads TGTGCCAGTGCGCGGGACGGCACTAGCAATCAGCCCCAGCATTTT.

The chain uses TRBV6-5 and TRBJ2-3; D remains unclear. The length of the CDR3 is 14 residues. Trimming stripped 6 bases from V and 0 bases from J, with 10 bases between. Germline CDR1 MNHEY, CDR2 SVGAGI. The CDR3 DNA reads as TGTGCCAGCAGGACGACGGGTAGCACAGATACGCAGTATTTT. Amino acid sequence: CASRTTGSTDTQYF.

The sample holds a few counts of this clonotype. A much larger clone lies one base from this, so it may be a read error. The chain carries TRBV7-2 and TRBJ2-1, with 9 bases lining up with TRBD1. This CDR3 is 16 amino acids long. The germline gives CDR1 SGHTA, CDR2 FQGNSA. The CDR3 nucleotides are TGTGCCAGCGGCTTAAGGTGGGACAGGGTTTACAATGAGCAGTTCTTC. Amino acids: CASGLRWDRVYNEQFF.

Points on this clonotype: The junction shows a germline mismatch at one end, possibly a read error. CDR3 sequence: CASSLDVVGGTEKRFF. CDR3 sequence (DNA): TGTGCCAGCAGCTTAGATGTGGTCGGAGGCACTGAAAAACGGTTTTTT. The gene calls are TRBV7-2 and TRBJ1-4; D unclear. CDR3 length: 16 residues. CDR1 and CDR2 from the germline V gene are SGHTA and FQGNSA. Combining the CDR3 with reference TRBV7-2 and TRBJ1-4 gives the whole variable domain GAGVSQSPSNKVTEKGKDVELRCDPISGHTALYWYRQSLGQGLEFLIYFQGNSAPDKSGLPSDRFSAERTGGSVSTLTIQRTQQEDSAVYLCASSLDVVGGTEKRFFGSGTQLSVL.

This clonotype was recorded many times. The genes are TRBV20-1 and TRBJ2-1, with TRBD1 matching 9 bases. Germline V gene lookup returns CDR1 DFQATT and CDR2 SNEGSKA (reference sequence). This CDR3 is built from 15 residues. Germline trimming cut 5 bases from V and 2 bases from J; bases unmatched to any gene: 7. The CDR3 loop is CSASRDRVTYNEQFF. CDR3 in DNA: TGCAGTGCTTCCCGGGACAGGGTGACCTACAATGAGCAGTTCTTC.

The chain links TRBV18 to TRBJ2-4, with D possibly matching TRBD2 (6 bases). There are 12 residues in the CDR3. Trimming pared 6 bases from V and 7 bases from J, leaving 10 bases between. Germline V gene data show CDR1 as KGHSH and CDR2 as LQKENI. CDR3 residues: CASSGGVNIQYF. The CDR3 nucleotides read TGTGCCAGCTCCGGAGGGGTCAACATTCAGTACTTC.

Only a few counts were recorded for this clonotype. The V gene is TRBV6-1, the J gene TRBJ1-6, with D maybe TRBD1 (5 bases). V gave up 7 bases and J gave up 1 base, with 11 bases separating them. In germline, CDR1 is MNHNS, CDR2 SASEGT. The CDR3 runs to 15 residues. In DNA form, the CDR3 reads TGTGCCAGCACCACGGGGGTTTCCTATAATTCACCCCTCCACTTT. Translated, it gives CASTTGVSYNSPLHF.

This clonotype occurred a few times. The chain uses TRBV2 and TRBJ2-4, with D tentatively TRBD1 (6 bases). Per the germline V gene, CDR1 is SNHLY and CDR2 is FYNNEI. The CDR3 covers 16 residues. The ends were cut back, 0 bases at V and 0 bases at J, with 9 bases in the middle. CDR3 coding DNA: TGTGCCAGCAGTGAAGCGGGGGCCCTAGCCAAAAACATTCAGTACTTC. This encodes CASSEAGALAKNIQYF.

This rearrangement joins TRBV9 to TRBJ2-5; D ambiguous. Between the trimmed V and J ends, which lost 2 bases and 11 bases, there was a span of 16 bases. The CDR3 contains 13 residues. Germline CDR1 SGDLS, CDR2 YYNGEE. In DNA form, the CDR3 reads TGTGCCAGCAGCGTGCTGGGATACAATGAGCAGTACTTC. This codes for CASSVLGYNEQYF. Full variable domain (remainder filled in from reference TRBV9 and TRBJ2-5): DSGVTQTPKHLITATGQRVTLRCSPRSGDLSVYWYQQSLDQGLQFLIQYYNGEERAKGNILERFSAQQFPDLHSELNLSSLELGDSALYFCASSVLGYNEQYFGPGTRLLVL.

This clonotype was picked up many times. This chain uses TRBV15 with TRBJ2-5, with D perhaps TRBD1 or TRBD2 (6 bases each). The CDR3 loop spans 13 amino acids. The germline V and J ends were trimmed by 8 bases and 2 bases, with 12 bases remaining between them. Germline CDR1 LNHNV, CDR2 YYDKDF (reference sequence). For the CDR3, the DNA is TGTGCCACCCGGGGGCGCGGGCAAGAGACCCAGTACTTC. Its protein product is CATRGRGQETQYF.